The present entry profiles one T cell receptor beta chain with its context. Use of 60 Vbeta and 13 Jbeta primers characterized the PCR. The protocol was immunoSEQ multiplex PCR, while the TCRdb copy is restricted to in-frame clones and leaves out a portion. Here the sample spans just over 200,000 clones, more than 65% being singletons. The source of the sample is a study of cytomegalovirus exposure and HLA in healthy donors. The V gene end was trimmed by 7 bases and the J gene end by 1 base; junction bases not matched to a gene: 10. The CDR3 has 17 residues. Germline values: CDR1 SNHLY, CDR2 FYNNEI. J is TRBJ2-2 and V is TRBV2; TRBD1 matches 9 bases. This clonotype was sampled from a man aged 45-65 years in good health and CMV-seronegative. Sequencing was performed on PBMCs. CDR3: CASMTGGGIQNTGELFF. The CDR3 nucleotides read TGTGCCAGCATGACAGGGGGGGGGATCCAGAACACCGGGGAGCTGTTTTTT. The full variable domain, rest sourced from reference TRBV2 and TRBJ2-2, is EPEVTQTPSHQVTQMGQEVILRCVPISNHLYFYWYRQILGQKVEFLVSFYNNEISEKSEIFDDQFSVERPDGSNFTLKIRSTKLEDSAMYFCASMTGGGIQNTGELFFGEGSRLTVL.